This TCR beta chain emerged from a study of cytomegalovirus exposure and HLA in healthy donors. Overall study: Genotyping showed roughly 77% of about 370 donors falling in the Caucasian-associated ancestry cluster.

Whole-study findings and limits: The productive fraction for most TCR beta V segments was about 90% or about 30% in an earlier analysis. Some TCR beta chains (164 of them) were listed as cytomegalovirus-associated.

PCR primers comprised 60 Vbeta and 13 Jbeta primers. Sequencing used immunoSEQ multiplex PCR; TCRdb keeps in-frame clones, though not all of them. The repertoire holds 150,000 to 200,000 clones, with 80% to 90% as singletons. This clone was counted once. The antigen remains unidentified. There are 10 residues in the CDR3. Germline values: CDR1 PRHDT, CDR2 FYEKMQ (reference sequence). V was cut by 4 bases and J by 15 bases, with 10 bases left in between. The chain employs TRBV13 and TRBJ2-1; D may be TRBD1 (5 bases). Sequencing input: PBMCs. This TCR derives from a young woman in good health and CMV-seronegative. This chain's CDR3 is CASSSVDMFF. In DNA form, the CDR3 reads TGTGCCAGCAGCTCCGTGGACATGTTCTTC.